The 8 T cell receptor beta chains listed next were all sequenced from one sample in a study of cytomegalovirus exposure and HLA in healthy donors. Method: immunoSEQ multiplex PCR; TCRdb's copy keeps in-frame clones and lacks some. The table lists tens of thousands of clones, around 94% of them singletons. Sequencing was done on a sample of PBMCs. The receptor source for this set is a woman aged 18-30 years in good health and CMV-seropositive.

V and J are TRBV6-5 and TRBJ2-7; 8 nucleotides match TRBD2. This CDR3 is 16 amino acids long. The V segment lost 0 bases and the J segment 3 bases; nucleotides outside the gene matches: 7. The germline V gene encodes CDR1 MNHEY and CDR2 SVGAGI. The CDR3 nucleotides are TGTGCCAGCAGTTACTCGAGTGGCGGGAGGAGCTACGAGCAGTACTTC. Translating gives CASSYSSGGRSYEQYF.

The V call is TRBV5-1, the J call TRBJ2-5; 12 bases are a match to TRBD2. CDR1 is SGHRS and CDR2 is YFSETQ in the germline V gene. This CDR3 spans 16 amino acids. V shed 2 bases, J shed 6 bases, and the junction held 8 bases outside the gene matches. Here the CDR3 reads CASSLALAGGRQTQYF. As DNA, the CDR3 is TGCGCCAGCAGCTTAGCCCTAGCGGGGGGGAGACAGACCCAGTACTTC.

The chain's CDR3 is CASSLPGGVEQFF. CDR3 sequence (DNA): TGTGCCAGCAGCTTACCGGGAGGCGTTGAGCAGTTCTTC. The chain joins TRBV13 to TRBJ2-1; 7 bases fit TRBD2. The CDR3 length is 13 residues. Germline V lookup: CDR1 PRHDT, CDR2 FYEKMQ (reference sequence). J was trimmed by 9 bases and V by 2 bases; bases with no gene match: 4.

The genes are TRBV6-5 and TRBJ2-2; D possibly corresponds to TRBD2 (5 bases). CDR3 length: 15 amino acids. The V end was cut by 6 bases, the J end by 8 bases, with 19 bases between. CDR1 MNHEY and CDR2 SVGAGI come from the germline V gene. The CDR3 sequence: CASSHLIGVLGELFF. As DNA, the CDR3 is TGTGCCAGCAGCCACCTAATCGGGGTGTTGGGGGAGCTGTTTTTT.

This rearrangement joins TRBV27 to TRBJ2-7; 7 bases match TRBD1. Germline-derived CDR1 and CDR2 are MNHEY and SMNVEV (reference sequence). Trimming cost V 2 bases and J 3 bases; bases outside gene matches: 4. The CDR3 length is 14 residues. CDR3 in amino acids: CASSLNTGDYEQYF. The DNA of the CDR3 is TGTGCCAGCAGTTTAAATACAGGGGACTACGAGCAGTACTTC.

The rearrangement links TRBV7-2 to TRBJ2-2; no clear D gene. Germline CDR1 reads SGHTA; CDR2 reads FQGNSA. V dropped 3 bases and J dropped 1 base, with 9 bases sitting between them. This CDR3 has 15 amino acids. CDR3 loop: CASSFSPMNTGELFF. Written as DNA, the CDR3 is TGTGCCAGCAGCTTTAGTCCGATGAACACCGGGGAGCTGTTTTTT.

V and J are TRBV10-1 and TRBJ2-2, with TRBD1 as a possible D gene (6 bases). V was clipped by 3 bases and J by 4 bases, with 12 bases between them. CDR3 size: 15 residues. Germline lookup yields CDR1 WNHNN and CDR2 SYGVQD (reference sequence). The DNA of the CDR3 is TGCGCCAGCAGTGAACGACAGGCGGGCACCGGGGAGCTGTTTTTT. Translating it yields CASSERQAGTGELFF.

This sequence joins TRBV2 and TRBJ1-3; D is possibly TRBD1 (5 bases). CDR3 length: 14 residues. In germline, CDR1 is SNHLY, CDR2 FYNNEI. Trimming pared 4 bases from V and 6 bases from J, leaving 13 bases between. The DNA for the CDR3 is TGTGCCAGCAGTGTGGACAAGGGGAAAAACACCATATATTTT. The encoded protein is CASSVDKGKNTIYF.